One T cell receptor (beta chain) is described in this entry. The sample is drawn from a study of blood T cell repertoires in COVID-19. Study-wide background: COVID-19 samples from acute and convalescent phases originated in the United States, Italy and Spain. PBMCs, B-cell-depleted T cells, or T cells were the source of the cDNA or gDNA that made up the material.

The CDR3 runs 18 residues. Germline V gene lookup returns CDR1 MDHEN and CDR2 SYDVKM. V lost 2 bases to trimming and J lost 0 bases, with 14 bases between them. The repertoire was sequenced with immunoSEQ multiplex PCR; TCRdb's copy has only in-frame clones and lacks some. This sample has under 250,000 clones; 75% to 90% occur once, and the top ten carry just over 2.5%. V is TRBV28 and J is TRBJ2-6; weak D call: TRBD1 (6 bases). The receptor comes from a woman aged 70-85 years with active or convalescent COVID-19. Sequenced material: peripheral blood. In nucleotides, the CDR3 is TGTGCCAGCAGTTTACTACAGGGTTTTCCCTCTGGGGCCAACGTCCTGACTTTC. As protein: CASSLLQGFPSGANVLTF.